The 4 T cell receptor beta chains given below trace back to one sample, sequenced in a study of a mutant IDH1 vaccine in newly diagnosed glioma (dated by TCRdb to the early 2020s). The time point label corresponds to: week 23, last vaccination. A 20-mer mutant IDH1 peptide at 300 micrograms in Montanide made up each vaccine dose, which was injected subcutaneously together with topical imiquimod. Libraries were constructed by the immunoSEQ multiplex PCR assay. TCRdb retrieved this table from immuneACCESS and kept in-frame rearrangements only. Not all clones are present; in checked studies, unresolved V genes account for under half, and no reason is known for the remainder. In this sample the table shows under 50,000 clones, under 95% of which occur a single time. 3.9% of the sample is taken by the ten largest. No cognate antigen is known for these TCRs. The source was PBMCs, collected from a glioma patient whose treatment included an IDH1 peptide vaccine. The receptors were sampled from a man aged 50-60 years with glioma.

The rearrangement uses TRBV6-1 and TRBJ1-5, with 7 positions matching TRBD1. This CDR3 has 13 amino acids. Losses at the gene ends were 1 base for V and 6 bases for J; bases not matched to a gene: 0. The germline gives CDR1 MNHNS, CDR2 SASEGT. CDR3 loop: CASSEDRGQPQHF. CDR3 in DNA: TGTGCCAGCAGTGAAGACAGGGGTCAGCCCCAGCATTTT.

This chain connects TRBV7-2 to TRBJ2-2; TRBD1 matches at 7 bases. V shed 4 bases, J shed 5 bases, and the junction held 7 bases outside the gene matches. CDR3 length: 15 residues. Per germline, CDR1 SGHTA and CDR2 FQGNSA. Here the CDR3 DNA reads TGTGCCAGCAGCTGGGACAGTCTAGGAACCGGGGAGCTGTTTTTT. This gives the protein CASSWDSLGTGELFF.

This clone has more than one count but fewer than ten. This chain links TRBV5-1 with TRBJ1-6, with TRBD1 matching 8 bases. From germline, CDR1 is SGHRS and CDR2 YFSETQ. After removal of 0 bases from V and 9 bases from J, the junction contained 5 bases not matched to a gene. The length of the CDR3 is 15 residues. The CDR3 is CASSLDMGTGSPLHF. The CDR3 DNA reads as TGCGCCAGCAGCTTGGATATGGGGACAGGTTCACCCCTCCACTTT.

The chain links TRBV5-8 to TRBJ1-1; TRBD1 is a possible D gene (5 bases). CDR3 length equals 13 residues. Germline V gene sequence: CDR1 SGHTS, CDR2 YDEGEE. Trimming stripped 3 bases from V and 6 bases from J, with 12 bases between. In DNA, the CDR3 is TGTGCCAGCAGCTGGGACTTTGTGCCTGAAGCTTTCTTT. This encodes CASSWDFVPEAFF.